Described below is a single T cell receptor beta chain sequence and its context. In the authors' methods: Owing to the provision of junction-only sequences devoid of quality scores by immunoSEQ, filtering differed. Here immunoSEQ multiplex PCR was the method, and the copy in TCRdb shows in-frame clones only, minus some. V, J and clone size were drawn from that table, and D and trimming were deduced from the DNA. The data show about 340,000 clones, with 73% seen just once and less than 11% held by the top ten. This sample is drawn from a study of shared clonotypes between healthy human individuals. The germline CDR1 and CDR2 sequences are SGHRS and YFSETQ. Germline trimming cut 4 bases from V and 5 bases from J; bases unmatched to any gene: 12. The CDR3 has 15 amino acids.

The sequenced material came from memory CD4+ T cells sorted from blood. Subset indicated: CD45RA-negative fraction. The TCR was taken from a man in his thirties or forties in good health. This sequence joins TRBV5-1 and TRBJ2-7, with TRBD2 matching 7 bases. The CDR3 protein is CASSIGLVGVDEQYF. In DNA, the CDR3 is TGCGCCAGCAGCATTGGACTAGTAGGCGTCGACGAGCAGTACTTC. Complete variable domain (other parts from reference TRBV5-1 and TRBJ2-7): KAGVTQTPRYLIKTRGQQVTLSCSPISGHRSVSWYQQTPGQGLQFLFEYFSETQRNKGNFPGRFSGRQFSNSRSEMNVSTLELGDSALYLCASSIGLVGVDEQYFGPGTRLTVT.